This TCR beta chain was profiled in a study of OX40 agonist ivuxolimab in advanced cancers. Whole-study context: Partial response was recorded in three patients: one hepatocellular carcinoma and two cutaneous melanoma cases. Overall study findings and caveats: No determination was made of the antigen specificity of the expanded peripheral T cells.

Regarding this clone: Its matching antigen is unknown.

TCRdb's copy holds only in-frame clones and misses some; the assay was immunoSEQ multiplex PCR. The sample lists some 19,000 clones, approximately 79% occurring once. With autoimmune disease history or systemic immunosuppression, patients were excluded. Germline V gene sequence: CDR1 LGHNA, CDR2 YNFKEQ. The V and J ends lost 0 bases and 5 bases respectively, with 7 bases between them. The CDR3 spans 13 residues. The specimen was CD4+ or CD8+ T cells sorted from blood, collected in a trial of the OX40 agonist ivuxolimab. This TCR derives from an adult with an advanced solid tumor such as melanoma, head and neck, liver or kidney cancer. The chain uses TRBV4-2 and TRBJ1-1; no firm D call. CDR3 amino acids: CASSQDTGTEAFF. DNA for the CDR3: TGTGCCAGCAGCCAAGATACCGGTACTGAAGCTTTCTTT.